This TCR beta chain was obtained from a study of T cell responses to AZD1222 COVID-19 vaccine. Notes on the study in general: Females made up more of the donors, who were largely white British, and clonal diversity may have come out too low. Without day 14 samples, only post-peak T cell repertoires were studied. Nearly half of spike-specific TCRs reportedly target variant regions that are unmutated in the B.1.351 and B.1.1.7 variants.

The CDR3 has 15 amino acids. V was pared by 4 bases and J by 0 bases, with 7 bases between. From germline, CDR1 is MGHDK and CDR2 SYGVNS. The table came from immunoSEQ multiplex PCR; TCRdb's copy has only in-frame clones and leaves some out. Of 90,000 to 110,000 clones listed, roughly 91% are singletons. As for this clone: The antigen remains undetermined.

The source of this sequence is an adult in good health. This specimen was peripheral blood, taken on day 0 of AZD1222 vaccination. The V and J genes are TRBV25-1 and TRBJ2-6; no reliable D call. The CDR3 sequence is CASSGARSGANVLTF. Here the CDR3 DNA reads TGTGCCAGCAGTGGGGCCCGCTCTGGGGCCAACGTCCTGACTTTC.